The sequence of this T cell receptor (beta chain) was determined in a study of regulatory T cells in long-lasting Graves disease. Study-level points and caveats: Exclusively peripheral blood, rather than thyroid tissue, was studied.

Time point given: newly diagnosed GD, antithyroid drugs for less than 3 months. The TCR library was made from RNA extracted from PBMCs. This clonotype was seen repeatedly, ten times or more. Its antigen is not identified. Arm-PCR of CDR3 regions and iRepertoire HTBI primers were the basis on which TCR beta libraries were built. TCRdb re-derived calls from the multiplex PCR reads in MiXCR, one entry per CDR3 protein. The sample consists of some 560,000 distinct CDR3 sequences, around 16% of them appearing once. The CDR3 has 12 residues. V was pared by 6 bases and J by 3 bases, with 5 bases of the junction left unmatched. Germline CDR1 is GTSNPN and CDR2 is SVGIG (reference sequence). The sample also formed part of further work on T cells in Graves' hyperthyroidism and ophthalmopathy. That work states: Researchers defined stable Graves' hyperthyroidism as no ophthalmopathy progression within 18 months.

The gene calls are TRBV30 and TRBJ2-7; 7 positions agree with TRBD1. The source was peripheral blood mononuclear cells (PBMCs), collected at new diagnosis, from a patient treated with antithyroid drugs. The sequence was obtained from a woman aged 35-60 years with Graves disease. This chain's CDR3 is CACRDSFYEQYF. The DNA of the CDR3 is TGTGCCTGTCGGGACAGTTTCTACGAGCAGTACTTC.